This TCR beta chain was captured by sequencing in a study of OX40 agonist ivuxolimab in advanced cancers. Trimming pared 3 bases from V and 4 bases from J, leaving 9 bases between. From germline, CDR1 is LGHNT and CDR2 FRNRAP. CDR3 length: 13 amino acids. The assay was immunoSEQ multiplex PCR, and TCRdb's table has in-frame clones only and misses some. The sample holds tens of thousands of clones, about nine tenths seen once. Material: CD4+ or CD8+ T cells sorted from blood, obtained in a trial of the OX40 agonist ivuxolimab. This clonotype originated in an adult with an advanced solid tumor such as melanoma, head and neck, liver or kidney cancer. The chain combines TRBV12-5 with TRBJ1-2; a possible D gene is TRBD1 (5 bases). CDR3 sequence reads: CASGLGGGYGYTF. DNA for the CDR3: TGTGCTAGTGGTTTAGGTGGGGGCTATGGCTACACCTTC.